Listed below are T cell receptor beta chains from one sample, sequenced in a study of siplizumab effects on memory and regulatory T cells. Sequenced by immunoSEQ multiplex PCR; TCRdb stores in-frame clones only, minus some. The sample includes over 65,000 clones, 93% of them seen just once. The sequenced material came from CD8+ T cells sorted from blood. The receptors stem from a human donor in good health. The CDR3 runs from the conserved cysteine through the conserved F or W.

TRBV2	TRBJ2-7	CASKVGTGVYEQYF
TRBV2	TRBJ1-2	CASRERANYGYTF
TRBV13	TRBJ1-1	CASSSLAAPEAFF
TRBV29-1	TRBJ2-1	CSVTELGYNEQFF
TRBV4-1	TRBJ1-2	CASSPSQGKGGYTF
TRBV7-6	TRBJ1-2	CASSVEPGTGIRGYTF
TRBV14	TRBJ1-6	CASSQQGVRFSPLHF
TRBV9	TRBJ2-3	CASSAEVVGGQGFRDTQYF
TRBV1	TRBJ2-6	CTSSPIPGPGANVLTF
TRBV11-3	TRBJ2-3	CASSSRTSGGTDTQYF
TRBV11-2	TRBJ1-3	CASSLVDRGPGNTIYF
TRBV7-3	TRBJ1-2	CASSLSAFQGITF
TRBV19	TRBJ1-1	CASSYGENTEAFF
TRBV7-9	TRBJ2-2	CASSFLLAGPNTGELFF
TRBV19	TRBJ2-7	CASGTAYEQYF
TRBV29-1	TRBJ2-4	CSVNRENIQYF
TRBV7-3	TRBJ2-5	CASSLWLPLPIKTQYF
TRBV2	TRBJ2-7	CASIPPGQGLYEQYF
TRBV10-2	TRBJ2-7	CASSESIGAAGEQYF
TRBV5-6	TRBJ1-5	CASSLASGTDQPQHF
TRBV11-2	TRBJ1-3	CASSSGTGAGNTIYF
TRBV15	TRBJ1-6	CATSSVHGSPLHF
TRBV11-1	TRBJ2-2	CASSLVGNTGELFF
TRBV7-9	TRBJ1-4	CASSPQGWDEKLFF
TRBV10-3	TRBJ1-1	CAIRENTEAFF
TRBV4-3	TRBJ2-2	CASSQDRVGGAAGELFF
TRBV19	TRBJ1-1	CASSIFLGEAFF
TRBV29-1	TRBJ2-7	CSVYRGRSYEQYF
TRBV19	TRBJ2-7	CASSWDSGAYEQYF
TRBV5-6	TRBJ2-7	CASSGPTGVDEQYF
TRBV6-5	TRBJ1-2	CASSYLRQTGYTF
TRBV10-3	TRBJ1-1	CAIRDTGSFTEAFF
TRBV27	TRBJ2-1	CASSPGTSGGASYNEQFF